Listed below are T cell receptor beta chains from one sample, sequenced in a study of blood T cells in healthy people across ages. Each CDR3 protein gets one entry after TCRdb re-called the 5' RACE reads with MiXCR. The table includes roughly 800,000 distinct CDR3 sequences, under 40% detected once. The source material was blood. Every receptor here comes from a man aged 18 to 30 in good health. The CDR3 runs from the conserved cysteine through the conserved F or W. The order of the fields is CDR3 DNA, CDR3 protein, J gene, D gene, V gene, clone size. A D gene is named only where the DNA matches it firmly. For some rows the clone size is stated as once, few or many, or as a class when expanded; others skip it.

cdr3_nt: TGTGCCAGCAGCCTGGGGCATGTTCGAGGAAACACTGAAGCTTTCTTT; cdr3_aa: CASSLGHVRGNTEAFF; j_call: TRBJ1-1; d_call: -; v_call: TRBV7-2; clone_size: -
cdr3_nt: TGCGCCAGCAGCTTGGCGGGCGGGGCGAGCACAGATACGCAGTATTTT; cdr3_aa: CASSLAGGASTDTQYF; j_call: TRBJ2-3; d_call: -; v_call: TRBV5-1; clone_size: few
cdr3_nt: TGTGCCAGCAGCTTAGTTGCGGAAGAACTCGGCTATGGCTACACCTTC; cdr3_aa: CASSLVAEELGYGYTF; j_call: TRBJ1-2; d_call: -; v_call: TRBV7-2; clone_size: few
cdr3_nt: TGTGCCAGCAGTTTGGTAGCGGGGGGCTACAATGAGCAGTTCTTC; cdr3_aa: CASSLVAGGYNEQFF; j_call: TRBJ2-1; d_call: TRBD2; v_call: TRBV5-1; clone_size: many
cdr3_nt: TGTGCCAGCAGCTTAGCTACAGGGAGCACTGAAGCTTTCTTT; cdr3_aa: CASSLATGSTEAFF; j_call: TRBJ1-1; d_call: -; v_call: TRBV7-2; clone_size: -
cdr3_nt: TGTGCCAGCAGCCCTTACGACAGGAAAATGAACACTGAAGCTTTCTTT; cdr3_aa: CASSPYDRKMNTEAFF; j_call: TRBJ1-1; d_call: -; v_call: TRBV13; clone_size: -
cdr3_nt: TGCGCCAGCAGCCAAGATCCGAGGAACTACGCAGGCAATTGGCCCCAGCATTTT; cdr3_aa: CASSQDPRNYAGNWPQHF; j_call: TRBJ1-5; d_call: -; v_call: TRBV4-1; clone_size: -
cdr3_nt: TGTGCCAGCAGCTCAGGACTGACCGTGGATACGCAGTATTTT; cdr3_aa: CASSSGLTVDTQYF; j_call: TRBJ2-3; d_call: -; v_call: TRBV7-3; clone_size: -
cdr3_nt: TGTGCCAGCAGCTCCACCGCGGGGGCTTCATTGTGGGGCTACACCTTC; cdr3_aa: CASSSTAGASLWGYTF; j_call: TRBJ1-2; d_call: -; v_call: TRBV9; clone_size: few
cdr3_nt: TGCAGTGCTAGAGATCGGGGCCGCCGCACCTTC; cdr3_aa: CSARDRGRRTF; j_call: TRBJ1-2; d_call: -; v_call: TRBV20-1; clone_size: -
cdr3_nt: TGTGCCAGCAGTTACAGGTCCAAGCAATTGACGCCCTACGAGCAGTACTTC; cdr3_aa: CASSYRSKQLTPYEQYF; j_call: TRBJ2-7; d_call: -; v_call: TRBV6-2/TRBV6-3; clone_size: -
cdr3_nt: TGCAGTGCTACCTCGAGCGGGGGACCCATATACGAGCAGTACTTC; cdr3_aa: CSATSSGGPIYEQYF; j_call: TRBJ2-7; d_call: TRBD2; v_call: TRBV20-1; clone_size: -
cdr3_nt: TGCAGTGCTACTAGCGGGAGTCGGGAAAACATTCAGTACTTC; cdr3_aa: CSATSGSRENIQYF; j_call: TRBJ2-4; d_call: TRBD2; v_call: TRBV20-1; clone_size: -
cdr3_nt: TGCAGTGCTAGCGAGAGACTGGAAAGCGGGAGATACTACGAGCAGTACTTC; cdr3_aa: CSASERLESGRYYEQYF; j_call: TRBJ2-7; d_call: TRBD2; v_call: TRBV20-1; clone_size: -
cdr3_nt: TGCAGTGCCGAAAGGGCGCAGGCTGGCAATCAGCCCCAGCATTTT; cdr3_aa: CSAERAQAGNQPQHF; j_call: TRBJ1-5; d_call: -; v_call: TRBV20-1; clone_size: few
cdr3_nt: TGTGCCAGCAGCTTGGGGCAGCGGGTCTACGAGCAGTACTTC; cdr3_aa: CASSLGQRVYEQYF; j_call: TRBJ2-7; d_call: -; v_call: TRBV7-8; clone_size: -
cdr3_nt: TGTGCCAGCAGCTTAGGCGGGGGAGGAACCGGGGAGCTGTTTTTT; cdr3_aa: CASSLGGGGTGELFF; j_call: TRBJ2-2; d_call: TRBD2; v_call: TRBV11-3; clone_size: -
cdr3_nt: TGTGCCAGCAGTTACTCGACCGGGACGGCGAACACTGAAGCTTTCTTT; cdr3_aa: CASSYSTGTANTEAFF; j_call: TRBJ1-1; d_call: -; v_call: TRBV6-2/TRBV6-3; clone_size: few
cdr3_nt: TGCAGTGCCAGGGACAGCGCAAGCAATCAGCCCCAGCATTTT; cdr3_aa: CSARDSASNQPQHF; j_call: TRBJ1-5; d_call: TRBD1; v_call: TRBV20-1; clone_size: -
cdr3_nt: TGCGCCAGCAGCCTAACCGGGGGGGACGGCTATGGCTACACCTTC; cdr3_aa: CASSLTGGDGYGYTF; j_call: TRBJ1-2; d_call: -; v_call: TRBV4-3; clone_size: few
cdr3_nt: TGTGCCAGCAGCCAACCGGGACAGGACTACAATGAGCAGTTCTTC; cdr3_aa: CASSQPGQDYNEQFF; j_call: TRBJ2-1; d_call: TRBD1; v_call: TRBV3-1; clone_size: -
cdr3_nt: TGTGCCAGCAGCCGGAGCGAGATCCGGGAGACCCAGTACTTC; cdr3_aa: CASSRSEIRETQYF; j_call: TRBJ2-5; d_call: -; v_call: TRBV3-1; clone_size: few
cdr3_nt: TGTGCCAGCGGAATGACAGGTAGGAGCGATCAGCCCCAGCATTTT; cdr3_aa: CASGMTGRSDQPQHF; j_call: TRBJ1-5; d_call: -; v_call: TRBV5-6; clone_size: -
cdr3_nt: TGTGCCAGCAGTACCGGGACAGGGTCCAACGAGCAGTACTTC; cdr3_aa: CASSTGTGSNEQYF; j_call: TRBJ2-7; d_call: TRBD1; v_call: TRBV12-3/TRBV12-4; clone_size: few
cdr3_nt: TGTGCCAGCAGTTTACCGGGGGTTATGATTGGTACAGATACGCAGTATTTT; cdr3_aa: CASSLPGVMIGTDTQYF; j_call: TRBJ2-3; d_call: -; v_call: TRBV12-3/TRBV12-4; clone_size: many
cdr3_nt: TGTGCCAGCAGCCAGCAGGAGGGGTCCTACAATGAGCAGTTCTTC; cdr3_aa: CASSQQEGSYNEQFF; j_call: TRBJ2-1; d_call: -; v_call: TRBV7-2; clone_size: few